Presented here are 2 T cell receptor beta chains from one specimen sequenced in a study of blood T cell repertoires in COVID-19. Produced via immunoSEQ multiplex PCR; TCRdb's table is partial and in-frame only. The data hold about 44,000 clones, with roughly four fifths observed a single time. The material sequenced was peripheral blood. All receptors derive from a human donor in a cohort sampled during active COVID-19.

This clone was counted a few times. V is TRBV28 and J is TRBJ1-4; D gene ambiguous. The V end was cut by 8 bases, the J end by 5 bases, with 6 bases between. Germline V gene data show CDR1 as MDHEN and CDR2 as SYDVKM. The CDR3 covers 11 residues. The DNA for the CDR3 is TGTGCCAGCGGCATCAATGAAAAACTGTTTTTT. It encodes CASGINEKLFF.

The chain is built from TRBV28 and TRBJ2-3; 7 positions match TRBD2. Germline values: CDR1 MDHEN, CDR2 SYDVKM. The J segment lost 2 bases and the V segment lost 2 bases, leaving 10 bases of the junction unmatched. The CDR3 runs to 17 residues. The CDR3 loop reads CASSLMRSGAATDTQYF. The CDR3 DNA is TGTGCCAGCAGTTTAATGCGGAGCGGGGCCGCCACAGATACGCAGTATTTT.